These 24 T cell receptor beta chains were all obtained from the same sample, sequenced in a study of shared clonotypes between healthy human individuals. Selected positively for CCR7 and CD45RO-negative, naive CD8 cells excluded terminally differentiated effector memory CD45RA+ cells. Sequencing was performed with immunoSEQ multiplex PCR; in TCRdb, only in-frame clones are kept and a portion is missing. The table shows about 2.1 million clones, with just under 95% occurring only once. Sequenced sample: naive CD8+ T cells from PBMCs. These receptors all come from a man in his late teens or twenties in good health. Some clones in this sample may be carry-over from other donors' samples.

The chain links TRBV30 to TRBJ2-7; 9 bases align to TRBD1. J lost 5 bases, V lost 2 bases, and 7 bases had no gene match. The CDR3 contains 14 residues. Per the germline V gene, CDR1 is GTSNPN and CDR2 is SVGIG (reference sequence). CDR3 in amino acids: CAWSSGTGKDEQYF. The CDR3 nucleotides read TGTGCCTGGAGTTCCGGGACAGGGAAGGACGAGCAGTACTTC.

The chain combines TRBV7-9 with TRBJ1-1; D is perhaps TRBD1 (6 bases). V was trimmed by 5 bases and J by 0 bases, leaving 13 bases between them. Per the germline V gene, CDR1 is SEHNR and CDR2 is FQNEAQ (reference sequence). CDR3 size: 15 residues. CDR3 nucleotides: TGTGCCAGCAGCGCAACCGGGACATTGAACACTGAAGCTTTCTTT. This translates into CASSATGTLNTEAFF. Based on the CDR3 plus reference TRBV7-9 and TRBJ1-1, the full variable domain is DTGVSQNPRHKITKRGQNVTFRCDPISEHNRLYWYRQTLGQGPEFLTYFQNEAQLEKSRLLSDRFSAERPKGSFSTLEIQRTEQGDSAMYLCASSATGTLNTEAFFGQGTRLTVV.

This chain joins TRBV11-3 and TRBJ2-3; 7 nucleotides match TRBD1. Germline-derived CDR1 and CDR2 are SGHNT and YENEEA. There are 15 residues in the CDR3. Trimming cost V 5 bases and J 4 bases; bases outside gene matches: 9. Here the CDR3 reads CASSGRQGAADTQYF. CDR3 DNA sequence: TGTGCCAGCAGCGGCCGACAGGGTGCGGCAGATACGCAGTATTTT. Using reference TRBV11-3 and TRBJ2-3 for the parts outside the CDR3, the full variable domain is EAGVVQSPRYKIIEKKQPVAFWCNPISGHNTLYWYLQNLGQGPELLIRYENEEAVDDSQLPKDRFSAERLKGVDSTLKIQPAELGDSAVYLCASSGRQGAADTQYFGPGTRLTVL.

The rearrangement uses TRBV27 and TRBJ2-3; weak D call: TRBD1 (6 bases). The CDR3 sequence is 16 residues long. The V and J ends lost 0 bases and 4 bases respectively, with 14 bases between them. Germline CDR1 reads MNHEY; CDR2 reads SMNVEV (reference sequence). Here the CDR3 reads CASSLSPGALADTQYF. CDR3 in DNA: TGTGCCAGCAGTTTATCGCCAGGGGCGCTGGCAGATACGCAGTATTTT.

CDR3 sequence reads: CSVEGDRNSGNTIYF. In DNA form, the CDR3 reads TGCAGCGTTGAAGGGGACCGAAACTCTGGAAACACCATATATTTT. V usage is TRBV29-1 and J usage is TRBJ1-3; D may be TRBD1 (5 bases). The V end was cut by 1 base, the J end by 0 bases, with 10 bases between. This CDR3 spans 15 amino acids. CDR1 is SQVTM, CDR2 ANQGSEA, per germline.

The chain has TRBV4-3 and TRBJ2-2; tentatively, D is TRBD2 (6 bases). Trimming stripped 4 bases from V and 7 bases from J, with 16 bases between. This CDR3 contains 15 residues. The germline gives CDR1 LGHNA, CDR2 YSLEER. The chain's CDR3 is CASSRLDGEFGELFF. The DNA for the CDR3 is TGCGCCAGCAGCCGACTAGACGGGGAGTTCGGGGAGCTGTTTTTT.

The chain has TRBV25-1 and TRBJ1-1; D might be TRBD1 (5 bases). CDR1 MGHDK and CDR2 SYGVNS come from the germline V gene. This CDR3 region has 14 residues. V was clipped by 2 bases and J by 4 bases, with 11 bases between them. CDR3 DNA sequence: TGTGCCAGCAGTGAAGACTGGGGGGGCACTGAAGCTTTCTTT. It specifies CASSEDWGGTEAFF.

Worth noting for this clone: This CDR3 is also generated by other DNA sequences in the sample. The V gene is TRBV27, the J gene TRBJ1-5; 8 nucleotides line up with TRBD1. This CDR3 comprises 14 residues. CDR1 and CDR2 (germline): MNHEY, SMNVEV (reference sequence). Trimming removed 5 bases from V and 4 bases from J; junction bases left unmatched: 4. The CDR3 here is CASSRTGGNQPQHF. Here the CDR3 DNA reads TGTGCCAGCAGTAGAACAGGGGGGAATCAGCCCCAGCATTTT.

The chain has TRBV6-1 and TRBJ1-3; D gene unclear. This CDR3 is 16 amino acids long. CDR1 MNHNS and CDR2 SASEGT come from the germline V gene. Trimming cost V 3 bases and J 0 bases, with 12 bases left between them. The CDR3 DNA follows: TGTGCCAGCAGTGAGGTGAAAAACCCCTCTGGAAACACCATATATTTT. Translation: CASSEVKNPSGNTIYF.

The CDR3 DNA follows: TGTGCCAGCAGTTTACAGGGGTGGAACACCATATATTTT. Its protein is CASSLQGWNTIYF. V gene TRBV28 combines with J gene TRBJ1-3; tentative D call: TRBD1 (6 bases). V shed 2 bases and J shed 7 bases, with 9 bases lying between them. CDR1 and CDR2 from the germline V gene are MDHEN and SYDVKM. This CDR3 is built from 13 residues.

The gene calls are TRBV28 and TRBJ2-1; 7 bases agree with TRBD1. The junction had 4 bases not matched to a gene; V was cut back by 2 bases and J by 3 bases. Germline lookup yields CDR1 MDHEN and CDR2 SYDVKM. The CDR3 is 15 residues long. Here the CDR3 reads CASSLPTGFYNEQFF. CDR3 nucleotides: TGTGCCAGCAGTTTACCGACAGGGTTCTACAATGAGCAGTTCTTC.

This clone has only one observation. The V and J genes are TRBV27 and TRBJ1-1; 9 nucleotides agree with TRBD1. CDR1 is MNHEY and CDR2 is SMNVEV in the germline V gene (reference sequence). J lost 1 base, V lost 6 bases, and 12 bases had no gene match. The CDR3 totals 17 residues. The CDR3 DNA reads as TGTGCCAGCAGCTGGCTCAGAAGACAGGGGGGGAACACTGAAGCTTTCTTT. Protein: CASSWLRRQGGNTEAFF.

In regard to this clone: At one end the junction does not follow the germline gene, possibly because of a read error. The chain uses TRBV14 and TRBJ2-1; D not certain. Germline V gene sequence: CDR1 SGHDN, CDR2 FVKESK. The CDR3 runs 13 residues. In DNA form, the CDR3 reads TGTGCCAGCAGCCAGTCTTTTGACAAGGAGCAGTTCTTC. This codes for CASSQSFDKEQFF. Looking up the rest from reference TRBV14 and TRBJ2-1 gives the full variable domain: EAGVTQFPSHSVIEKGQTVTLRCDPISGHDNLYWYRRVMGKEIKFLLHFVKESKQDESGMPNNRFLAERTGGTYSTLKVQPAELEDSGVYFCASSQSFDKEQFFGPGTRLTVL.

The chain carries TRBV4-3 and TRBJ1-1; unclear D gene. Trimming shortened V by 0 bases and J by 1 base, and 9 bases separated the two germline ends. Germline V gene lookup returns CDR1 LGHNA and CDR2 YSLEER. The CDR3 consists of 15 residues. The DNA for the CDR3 is TGCGCCAGCAGCCAAGAAGAATGGGAGAACACTGAAGCTTTCTTT. This gives the protein CASSQEEWENTEAFF.

The chain couples TRBV6-1 to TRBJ2-1; D may match TRBD1 or TRBD2 (5 bases each). The CDR3 loop spans 14 amino acids. Germline CDR1 is MNHNS and CDR2 is SASEGT. Trimming shortened V by 8 bases and J by 8 bases, and 19 bases separated the two germline ends. The CDR3 DNA reads TGTGCCAGCTTCCTCCGGGACCGACGCGATGAGCAGTTCTTC. Translated, it gives CASFLRDRRDEQFF.

This sequence joins TRBV5-1 and TRBJ1-2, with 9 bases that match TRBD1. V was clipped by 4 bases and J by 8 bases; unmatched bases: 9. This CDR3 is built from 14 residues. Looked up from germline, CDR1 is SGHRS and CDR2 is YFSETQ. The CDR3 sequence: CASSLRTGEEGYTF. The CDR3 nucleotides are TGCGCCAGCAGCCTACGGACAGGGGAAGAAGGCTACACCTTC.

The CDR3 sequence: CASSWAVSYEQYF. CDR3 DNA sequence: TGTGCCAGCAGTTGGGCTGTCTCCTACGAGCAGTACTTC. The gene calls are TRBV27 and TRBJ2-7; the D is unclear. CDR1 MNHEY and CDR2 SMNVEV come from the germline V gene (reference sequence). The V gene lost 4 bases and the J gene lost 0 bases, with 7 bases spanning the gap. CDR3 length equals 13 residues.

CDR3 loop: CASSLLGTSGRAGEQFF. Written as DNA, the CDR3 is TGTGCCAGCAGTTTATTGGGGACTAGCGGGAGGGCCGGTGAGCAGTTCTTC. This rearrangement joins TRBV27 to TRBJ2-1, with 16 bases matching TRBD2. The V gene end was trimmed by 1 base and the J gene end by 9 bases; junction bases not matched to a gene: 6. Germline V lookup: CDR1 MNHEY, CDR2 SMNVEV (reference sequence). The CDR3 is 17 residues long.

In the case of this clone: The sample carries other DNA sequences with the same CDR3. The chain couples TRBV7-9 to TRBJ1-2, with D possibly being TRBD1 (5 bases). Trimming left V 5 bases short and J 7 bases short, with 8 bases between. Germline values: CDR1 SEHNR, CDR2 FQNEAQ (reference sequence). The CDR3 has 11 amino acids. The CDR3 DNA sequence: TGTGCCAGCAGCCTGGGACTTGGCTACACCTTC. Translation gives CASSLGLGYTF.

The chain is built from TRBV11-2 and TRBJ1-3; TRBD1 matches at 8 bases. Per the germline V gene, CDR1 is SGHAT and CDR2 is FQNNGV. The CDR3 runs to 17 residues. J gave up 2 bases and V 5 bases, and 11 bases lay outside the gene matches. In nucleotides, the CDR3 is TGTGCCAGCAGCACCTGGACAGGGTGGGCGGCTGGAAACACCATATATTTT. Its protein is CASSTWTGWAAGNTIYF.

The J gene is TRBJ2-7, the V gene TRBV7-2; D perhaps matches TRBD1 (6 bases). With 6 bases removed from V and 1 base from J, the gap between germline ends came to 13 bases. The CDR3 runs 14 residues. Germline loops: CDR1 SGHTA, CDR2 FQGNSA. The DNA of the CDR3 is TGTGCCAGCAGTACAGGGAAAGGGTCCTACGAGCAGTACTTC. It encodes CASSTGKGSYEQYF.

This chain joins TRBV4-1 and TRBJ2-7; perhaps D is TRBD1 or TRBD2 (5 bases each). The V end was cut by 1 base, the J end by 1 base, with 14 bases between. CDR3 length equals 16 residues. In germline, CDR1 is MGHRA, CDR2 YSYEKL. CDR3 residues: CASSQAPGRGSYEQYF. The CDR3 coding sequence is TGCGCCAGCAGCCAAGCACCGGGACGAGGGTCCTACGAGCAGTACTTC.

The rearrangement uses TRBV18 and TRBJ2-1; D gene unclear. The CDR3 consists of 15 residues. The V end lost 4 bases, the J end lost 0 bases, and 10 bases lay between the germline ends. Germline CDR1 KGHSH, CDR2 LQKENI. CDR3 sequence reads: CASSLSRSSYNEQFF. The CDR3 bases are TGTGCCAGCTCACTAAGCAGGAGCTCCTACAATGAGCAGTTCTTC.

This sequence joins TRBV29-1 and TRBJ2-1; 7 bases map to TRBD2. Germline trimming cut 7 bases from V and 0 bases from J; bases unmatched to any gene: 12. Germline CDR1 and CDR2: SQVTM and ANQGSEA. This CDR3 is 16 amino acids long. CDR3 region: CSAGLGGPSSYNEQFF. The DNA for the CDR3 is TGCAGCGCCGGACTAGGCGGTCCCAGCTCCTACAATGAGCAGTTCTTC.